This entry is about one T cell receptor (beta chain). Profiled with immunoSEQ multiplex PCR; TCRdb holds only in-frame clones, not every one. This sample has under 110,000 clones; about 92% occur once, and the top ten carry over 5.5%. V was cut by 5 bases and J by 3 bases, with 11 bases left in between. CDR3 length equals 14 residues. Germline values: CDR1 SEHNR, CDR2 FQNEAQ (reference sequence). The sample comes from a study of blood T cell repertoires in COVID-19. The sequence was collected from a middle-aged man with active COVID-19. The chain links TRBV7-9 to TRBJ2-1; no definite D call. Sequenced input: peripheral blood. CDR3 region: CASSKSERYNEQFF. In nucleotides, the CDR3 is TGTGCCAGCAGCAAATCGGAGCGCTACAATGAGCAGTTCTTC.